This T cell receptor beta chain derives from a study of blood T cell repertoires in COVID-19 (dated by TCRdb to 2020 to 2022). Study-wide context: Samples from collaborators originated in the United States, Italy and Spain and spanned both the acute and convalescent phases of COVID-19. Nearly every sample came with metadata listing a de-identified subject ID, COVID-19 status, age in years and sex. Where available, HLA class I and class II types were obtained from metadata supplied by the sample provider rather than from assay-based typing. Deeply sampled blood TCRbeta repertoires from subjects exposed to, actively infected with, or recovered from COVID-19 were included in the dataset. A freely available public database, intended as a resource for researchers studying the immune response to SARS-CoV-2, is where the repertoires were released. The material from the prospective study consisted of cDNA or gDNA derived from T cells, B-cell-depleted T cells, or PBMCs. Samples were obtained from the ongoing ImmuneRACE study (first 160 participants) and from 1,254 subjects provided by 6 global collaborators. Results and caveats for the whole study, not just this receptor: Clinical and demographic metadata were provided uncurated, with the amount varying by source and participant.

At one collaborating source in Seattle, patients were enrolled during active infection and were followed longitudinally through the course of disease. Whole blood was collected in K2EDTA tubes by collaborating institutions according to the institutions' own protocols. For TCRbeta analysis, collaborator samples were shipped as frozen whole blood, as isolated PBMCs, or as DNA extracted from either sample type. TCRbeta CDR3 regions were amplified from genomic DNA using the immunoSEQ Assay, a bias-controlled multiplex PCR. As for the authors' bioinformatics: The number of nucleated cells in each sample was estimated from the amplification of reference gene primers within the assay. To quantify the absolute abundance of each unique TCRbeta CDR3 rearrangement, sequence reads were collapsed and filtered. For each sample, productive Simpson clonality was calculated by taking the square root of Simpson's diversity index across productive rearrangements. Not all clones reach the TCRdb copy of this immuneACCESS table, which keeps in-frame sequences only. Checked studies attribute under half of the gap to unresolved V genes and leave the rest unexplained. That table supplies the V and J calls and clone size; D and trimming were determined from the DNA. Within this sample are more than 350,000 clones, with 87% of them counted one time only. 8.5% to 12% of the sample is taken by the ten largest.

As regards this clone: Which antigen it targets is not known. One base away there is no much larger clone; base qualities are not given.

Trimming leaves V shorter by 6 bases and J shorter by 0 bases, with the junction holding 8 bases beyond the gene matches. Including cysteine and phenylalanine, the CDR3 has 15 amino acids. Only the CDR3 region is kept as DNA, spanning 45 bases read in frame from base 1. For CDR1 and CDR2, the germline V gene lists MDHEN and SYDVKM. This clonotype was obtained from a woman aged 30 to 39 with COVID-19, enrolled during active disease. Sequencing was done on a sample of peripheral blood. This chain is built from TRBV28 and TRBJ2-7, and TRBD1 matches 7 of the central bases. The DNA sequence follows: TGTGCCAGCAGCCTCCCCAAGGGGGCCTCCTACGAGCAGTACTTC. This yields the protein CASSLPKGASYEQYF. The variable domain in full, with residues beyond the CDR3 obtained from the reference TRBV28 and TRBJ2-7 genes, is DVKVTQSSRYLVKRTGEKVFLECVQDMDHENMFWYRQDPGLGLRLIYFSYDVKMKEKGDIPEGYSVSREKKERFSLILESASTNQTSMYLCASSLPKGASYEQYFGPGTRLTVT.